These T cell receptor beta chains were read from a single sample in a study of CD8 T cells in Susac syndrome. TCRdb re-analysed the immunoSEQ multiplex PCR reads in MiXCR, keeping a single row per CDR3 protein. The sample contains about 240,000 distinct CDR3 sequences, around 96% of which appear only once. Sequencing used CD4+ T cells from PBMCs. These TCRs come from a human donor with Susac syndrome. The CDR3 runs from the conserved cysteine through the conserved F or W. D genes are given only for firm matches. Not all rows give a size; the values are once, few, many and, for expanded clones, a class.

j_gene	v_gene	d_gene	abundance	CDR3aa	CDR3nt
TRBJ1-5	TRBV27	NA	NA	CASSVSGGPQHF	TGTGCCAGCAGTGTCTCTGGGGGCCCCCAGCATTTT
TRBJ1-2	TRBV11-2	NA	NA	CASSLVGKGKEGYTF	TGTGCCAGCAGCTTAGTTGGCAAGGGGAAAGAGGGCTACACCTTC
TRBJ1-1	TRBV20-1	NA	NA	CSAETVNTEAFF	TGCAGTGCAGAGACAGTGAACACTGAAGCTTTCTTT
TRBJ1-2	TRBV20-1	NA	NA	CSASSSGHGYTF	TGCAGTGCTAGTTCTTCAGGGCACGGCTACACCTTC
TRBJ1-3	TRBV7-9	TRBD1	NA	CASSSDRGLGNTIYF	TGTGCCAGCAGCTCGGACAGGGGGCTTGGAAACACCATATATTTT
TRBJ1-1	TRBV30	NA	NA	CAWSAPDLNTEAFF	TGTGCCTGGAGTGCACCCGACCTGAACACTGAAGCTTTCTTT
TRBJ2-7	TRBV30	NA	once	CASAGYTVRGYEQYF	TGTGCCTCCGCCGGCTACACAGTCCGGGGTTACGAGCAGTACTTC
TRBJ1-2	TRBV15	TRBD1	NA	CATSRDRYQGVGGYTF	TGTGCCACCAGCAGAGATCGGTACCAGGGGGTTGGTGGCTACACCTTC
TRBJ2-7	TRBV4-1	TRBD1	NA	CASSHLTDRGPYEQYF	TGCGCCAGCAGCCACCTAACGGACAGGGGTCCCTACGAGCAGTACTTC
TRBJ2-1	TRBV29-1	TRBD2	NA	CSVALVLAATYNEQFF	TGCAGCGTTGCCCTTGTACTAGCGGCCACCTACAATGAGCAGTTCTTC